Each of the 15 T cell receptor beta chains below was sequenced from the same sample in a study of blood T cell repertoires in COVID-19. TCRdb's table, derived via immunoSEQ multiplex PCR, lists solely in-frame clones and lacks some. Found here are over 200,000 clones, 80% to 90% of them singletons; the top ten hold roughly a sixth. Sequencing was carried out using PBMCs or T cells enriched from blood (not recorded which). These TCRs come from a man between 18 and 29 years old who had recovered from COVID-19.

The rearrangement joins TRBV19 to TRBJ1-5; 9 bases agree with TRBD1. The V gene end was trimmed by 6 bases and the J gene end by 3 bases; junction bases not matched to a gene: 9. The CDR3 runs 16 residues. Germline values: CDR1 LNHDA, CDR2 SQIVND (reference sequence). The CDR3 here is CASRRTGVLYNQPQHF. The CDR3 DNA reads as TGTGCCAGTAGACGGACAGGGGTTCTTTACAATCAGCCCCAGCATTTT.

The rearrangement uses TRBV27 and TRBJ2-7, with D maybe TRBD1 (5 bases). Germline loops: CDR1 MNHEY, CDR2 SMNVEV (reference sequence). There are 15 residues in the CDR3. Trimming left V 0 bases short and J 5 bases short, with 14 bases between. The CDR3 DNA reads as TGTGCCAGCAGTTTATCGACGCAGGGCAACCACGAGCAGTACTTC. It codes for CASSLSTQGNHEQYF.

The chain joins TRBV30 to TRBJ1-1; 7 nucleotides match TRBD1. Trimming at V came to 5 bases and at J to 0 bases, leaving 3 bases not matched to a gene. The CDR3 is 13 residues long. The germline V gene has CDR1 GTSNPN and CDR2 SVGIG (reference sequence). The DNA for the CDR3 is TGTGCCTGGCAGGGACAGATGAACACTGAAGCTTTCTTT. Translating it yields CAWQGQMNTEAFF.

The V and J genes are TRBV19 and TRBJ2-3; 8 bases fit TRBD2. This CDR3 region has 15 residues. V shed 6 bases and J 2 bases; nucleotides not matched to a gene: 7. Germline CDR1 LNHDA, CDR2 SQIVND (reference sequence). CDR3 nucleotide sequence: TGTGCCAGTAGAGAGACTAGCGAACACACAGATACGCAGTATTTT. Residues: CASRETSEHTDTQYF.

The chain is built from TRBV19 and TRBJ2-5; 10 nucleotides line up with TRBD2. This CDR3 spans 14 amino acids. The germline CDR1 and CDR2 sequences are LNHDA and SQIVND (reference sequence). The junction had 2 bases not matched to a gene; V was cut back by 4 bases and J by 3 bases. In nucleotides, the CDR3 is TGTGCCAGTAGTAATCTAGCGGGGGAAGAGACCCAGTACTTC. It codes for CASSNLAGEETQYF.

The chain couples TRBV5-1 to TRBJ1-2, with 7 bases identical to TRBD1. The CDR3 contains 15 residues. V lost 7 bases, J lost 0 bases, and 9 bases stayed unmatched. Germline CDR1 SGHRS, CDR2 YFSETQ. CDR3 DNA sequence: TGCGCCAGCTTCAACGGGGACAGCTCTAACTATGGCTACACCTTC. Amino acid sequence: CASFNGDSSNYGYTF.

This clone was observed once. The DNA for the CDR3 is TGTGCCAGCAGCCTCCTTGCGGCCGGCAATGAGCAGTTCTTC. It encodes CASSLLAAGNEQFF. The rearrangement uses TRBV7-9 and TRBJ2-1; D ambiguous. The CDR3 contains 14 residues. Germline assignment: CDR1 SEHNR and CDR2 FQNEAQ (reference sequence). V shed 5 bases and J shed 6 bases, with 14 bases lying between them.

The chain carries TRBV7-8 and TRBJ2-2, with D perhaps matching TRBD2 (6 bases). Germline V gene data show CDR1 as SGHVS and CDR2 as FQNEAQ. CDR3 length: 16 amino acids. With 1 base removed from V and 1 base from J, the gap between germline ends came to 10 bases. CDR3 loop: CASSLVGGGNTGELFF. The CDR3 DNA reads TGTGCCAGCAGCTTAGTTGGGGGAGGGAACACCGGGGAGCTGTTTTTT.

J is TRBJ2-7 and V is TRBV18; no reliable D call. Per germline, CDR1 KGHSH and CDR2 LQKENI. The CDR3 sequence is 16 residues long. Trimming took 0 bases from V and 2 from J, leaving 14 bases between them. The CDR3 DNA follows: TGTGCCAGCTCACCACCGGGCACCGCCTCGCCCTACGAGCAGTACTTC. Translation gives CASSPPGTASPYEQYF.

This rearrangement joins TRBV25-1 to TRBJ1-2, with TRBD1 as a possible D gene (5 bases). Per germline, CDR1 MGHDK and CDR2 SYGVNS. The CDR3 sequence is 13 residues long. Trimming cost V 4 bases and J 4 bases, with 10 bases left between them. The CDR3, as DNA: TGTGCCAGCAGTGGGCAGACAGCCTATGGCTACACCTTC. Encoded protein: CASSGQTAYGYTF.

J is TRBJ2-1 and V is TRBV28; 9 bases line up with TRBD2. Germline CDR1 and CDR2: MDHEN and SYDVKM. CDR3 length: 17 amino acids. With V trimmed by 5 bases and J by 0 bases, 8 bases remained unmatched. CDR3 residues: CASSPLAGLSSYNEQFF. In nucleotides, the CDR3 is TGTGCCAGCAGTCCCCTAGCGGGATTGAGCTCCTACAATGAGCAGTTCTTC.

The V and J genes are TRBV7-8 and TRBJ2-7; D gene ambiguous. V was shortened by 1 base and J by 6 bases, with 13 bases between the two germline ends. The CDR3 has 14 residues. The V gene's germline CDR1 is SGHVS and CDR2 FQNEAQ. The CDR3 reads CASSLGRHSAEQYF. CDR3 nucleotides: TGTGCCAGCAGCTTAGGTCGACATTCGGCCGAGCAGTACTTC. Complete variable domain (other parts from reference TRBV7-8 and TRBJ2-7): GAGVSQSPRYKVAKRGQDVALRCDPISGHVSLFWYQQALGQGPEFLTYFQNEAQLDKSGLPSDRFFAERPEGSVSTLKIQRTQQEDSAVYLCASSLGRHSAEQYFGPGTRLTVT.

The chain couples TRBV24-1 to TRBJ1-1; TRBD1 might be the D (5 bases). The CDR3 has 15 residues. V lost 5 bases to trimming and J lost 0 bases, with 12 bases between them. Germline CDR1 KGHDR, CDR2 SFDVKD. The CDR3 loop reads CATSASGLLNTEAFF. The CDR3 nucleotides read TGTGCCACCAGTGCCTCGGGACTCTTGAACACTGAAGCTTTCTTT.

The rearrangement uses TRBV15 and TRBJ2-1, with D hard to call. V lost 1 base, J lost 8 bases, and 6 bases lay in between. The CDR3 has 12 residues. Germline V gene data show CDR1 as LNHNV and CDR2 as YYDKDF (reference sequence). The DNA of the CDR3 is TGTGCCACCAGCAGAGCGGGTTATGAGCAGTTCTTC. It yields the protein CATSRAGYEQFF.

V and J are TRBV5-4 and TRBJ2-1; 13 bases match TRBD2. CDR1 SGHNT and CDR2 YYREEE come from the germline V gene (reference sequence). J gave up 1 base and V 5 bases, and 12 bases lay outside the gene matches. The CDR3 has 19 amino acids. CDR3 nucleotides: TGTGCCAGCAGTCGAACTAGCGGGGGGGCAATCGGATCCTACAATGAGCAGTTCTTC. Amino acid sequence: CASSRTSGGAIGSYNEQFF.